Below, one T cell receptor beta chain is given with its context. V lost 6 bases and J lost 6; bases outside the gene matches: 10. The germline CDR1 and CDR2 sequences are SNHLY and FYNNEI. The CDR3 contains 15 residues. As for time point: newly diagnosed GD, antithyroid drugs for less than 3 months. There was RNA extracted from PBMCs, and the TCR library was made from it. CDR3-region Arm-PCR and iRepertoire HTBI primers produced the TCR beta libraries. In the original analysis: Identified segments across samples numbered 60 or so TRBV and about 13 TRBJ. TCRdb re-derived calls from the multiplex PCR reads in MiXCR, one entry per CDR3 protein. TCRdb assigned the V and J calls; the authors' analysis was not used. Of about 530,000 distinct CDR3 sequences listed, 15% to 20% are singletons. The data originate from a study of regulatory T cells in long-lasting Graves disease. Another study also made use of these data, one on T cells in Graves' hyperthyroidism and ophthalmopathy.

The chain uses TRBV2 and TRBJ2-3; 9 nucleotides match TRBD1. The sequences come from peripheral blood mononuclear cells (PBMCs), collected at new diagnosis, from a patient treated with antithyroid drugs. The TCR was taken from a woman aged 35-60 years with Graves disease. CDR3 residues: CASSPTGTGMDTQYF. CDR3 nucleotide sequence: TGTGCCAGCAGCCCCACCGGGACAGGGATGGATACGCAGTATTTT.